This T cell receptor (beta chain) was identified in a study of tumor-infiltrating lymphocytes in primary liver carcinoma. For the study at large: Aged between 30 and 69 years, the patients were men and women.

From about 530 ng total RNA, TCR beta cDNA was generated with a primer in the constant region. Generation of the TCR beta libraries relied on three nested multiplex PCR rounds using slightly modified ARM-PCR. Investigators reported that the first two PCR rounds, at 10 to 11 cycles each, used TRBV1-TRBV30 forward primers with a C-beta reverse primer. TCRdb reprocessed the multiplex PCR reads with MiXCR, giving one entry per CDR3 protein. The data contain approximately 300,000 distinct CDR3 sequences, about 60% of them singletons. Unsorted whole blood supplied the RNA, and germline DNA was extracted too. Chronic HBV infection, which was untreated, was present in the patients. Trimming cost V 4 bases and J 0 bases; bases outside gene matches: 9. The germline V gene has CDR1 SEHNR and CDR2 FQNEAQ (reference sequence). This CDR3 has 18 amino acids.

This chain links TRBV7-9 with TRBJ2-6; 7 bases fit TRBD2. Sequencing used peripheral blood. The source of this sequence is a man aged 40-49 years with primary liver carcinoma and hepatitis B virus infection. CDR3 residues: CASSYWDGGTSGANVLTF. Here the CDR3 DNA reads TGTGCCAGCAGCTATTGGGACGGGGGGACCTCTGGGGCCAACGTCCTGACTTTC. The whole variable domain, remainder taken from reference TRBV7-9 and TRBJ2-6, is DTGVSQNPRHKITKRGQNVTFRCDPISEHNRLYWYRQTLGQGPEFLTYFQNEAQLEKSRLLSDRFSAERPKGSFSTLEIQRTEQGDSAMYLCASSYWDGGTSGANVLTFGAGSRLTVL.